This entry concerns a single T cell receptor beta chain. Its recognized antigen is unknown. No much larger clone is present one base from it, and per-base qualities are unavailable. The sample comes from a study of blood T cell repertoires in COVID-19 (dated by TCRdb to the early 2020s). General notes on the study: Samples covering the acute and convalescent phases of COVID-19 were provided by collaborators in the United States, Italy and Spain. The prospective study material was composed of cDNA or gDNA derived from T cells, B-cell-depleted T cells, or PBMCs. Deeply sampled blood TCRbeta repertoires from subjects exposed to, actively infected with, or recovered from COVID-19 were included in the dataset. A freely available public database, intended as a resource for researchers studying the immune response to SARS-CoV-2, is where the repertoires were released. Samples came from the ongoing ImmuneRACE study (first 160 participants) plus 1,254 subjects from 6 global collaborators. Nearly every sample came with metadata listing a de-identified subject ID, COVID-19 status, age in years and sex. Where HLA class I and class II types were available, the types were taken from metadata supplied by the sample provider, not from assay-based typing.

TCRbeta CDR3 regions were amplified from genomic DNA using the immunoSEQ Assay, a bias-controlled multiplex PCR. As for the authors' bioinformatics: The number of nucleated cells in each sample was estimated from the amplification of reference gene primers within the assay. To quantify the absolute abundance of each unique TCRbeta CDR3 rearrangement, sequence reads were collapsed and filtered. For each sample, productive Simpson clonality was calculated by taking the square root of Simpson's diversity index across productive rearrangements. Imported from immuneACCESS, the table was reduced by TCRdb to in-frame sequences with V and J called. These copies leave out some clones; in studies compared against another copy, an unresolved V gene accounts for under half, and the cause of the remainder is not known. D and trimming were read from the DNA, whereas the V and J calls and clone size are those reported in that table. The sample table records 200,000 to 300,000 clones; more than 85% of these occur just once. Roughly 4.9% of the sample goes to the ten largest clones.

V was cut back by 1 base and J by 10 bases, leaving a gap of 11 bases between them. The CDR3 runs 14 residues from the cysteine to the phenylalanine. Only CDR3 DNA remains: 42 bases, in frame from the first base. The germline V gene (reference sequence) supplies CDR1 LGHDT and CDR2 YNNKEL. General findings and caveats noted by the study authors: The amount of clinical and demographic metadata varied by source and participant and was provided uncurated.

In Seattle, one collaborating source enrolled patients while the infection was active and tracked those patients longitudinally over the course of disease. The collaborating institutions used their own protocols to collect whole blood in K2EDTA tubes. For TCRbeta analysis, collaborators shipped samples as frozen whole blood, isolated PBMCs, or DNA extracted from either of those sample types. The chain is assembled from TRBV3-1 (or the pseudogene TRBV3-2) and TRBJ1-6, with no D gene named confidently. The sample taken for sequencing was peripheral blood. The sequence derives from a woman in her fifties or sixties with COVID-19, enrolled during active disease. The CDR3 protein sequence reads: CASSQVRTGSPLHF. The sequence in DNA is TGTGCCAGCAGCCAAGTCCGAACGGGGTCACCCCTCCACTTT.